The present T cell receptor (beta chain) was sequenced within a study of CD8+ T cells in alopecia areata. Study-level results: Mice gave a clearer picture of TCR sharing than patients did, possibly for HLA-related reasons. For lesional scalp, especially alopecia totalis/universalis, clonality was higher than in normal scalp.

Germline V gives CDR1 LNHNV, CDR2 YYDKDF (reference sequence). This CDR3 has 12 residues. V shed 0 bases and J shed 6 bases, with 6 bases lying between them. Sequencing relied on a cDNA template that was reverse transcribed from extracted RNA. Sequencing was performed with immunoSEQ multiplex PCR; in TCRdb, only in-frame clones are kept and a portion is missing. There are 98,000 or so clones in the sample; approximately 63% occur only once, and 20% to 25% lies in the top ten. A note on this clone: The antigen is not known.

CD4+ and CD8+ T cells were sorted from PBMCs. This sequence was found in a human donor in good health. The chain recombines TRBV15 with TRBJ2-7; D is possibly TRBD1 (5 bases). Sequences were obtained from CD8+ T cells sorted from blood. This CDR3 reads CATSRDRVEQYF. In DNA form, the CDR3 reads TGTGCCACCAGCAGAGACAGGGTCGAGCAGTACTTC.